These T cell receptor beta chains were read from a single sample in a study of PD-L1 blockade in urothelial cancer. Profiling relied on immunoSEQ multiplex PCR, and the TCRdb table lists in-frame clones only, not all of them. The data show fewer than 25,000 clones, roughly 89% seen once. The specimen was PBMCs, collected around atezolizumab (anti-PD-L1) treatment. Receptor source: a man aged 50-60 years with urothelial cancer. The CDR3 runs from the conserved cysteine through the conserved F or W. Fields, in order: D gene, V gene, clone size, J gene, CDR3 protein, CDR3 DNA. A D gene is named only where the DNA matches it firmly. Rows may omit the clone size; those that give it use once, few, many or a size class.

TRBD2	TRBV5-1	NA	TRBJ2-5	CASSSSGRAMETQYF	TGCGCCAGCAGCTCCAGCGGGAGGGCCATGGAGACCCAGTACTTC
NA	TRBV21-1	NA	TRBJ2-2	CASSKKRGSRDCNGELFF	TGTGCCAGCAGCAAGAAGAGAGGAAGTAGGGACTGTAACGGGGAGCTGTTTTTT
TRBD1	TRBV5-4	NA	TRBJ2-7	CASSYSRDRAHEQYF	TGTGCCAGCAGCTACAGCCGGGACAGGGCCCACGAGCAGTACTTC
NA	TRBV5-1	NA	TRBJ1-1	CASSLDLKNTEAFF	TGCGCCAGCAGCTTGGATCTTAAAAACACTGAAGCTTTCTTT
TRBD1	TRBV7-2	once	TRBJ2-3	CASSRPGQGADTQYF	TGTGCCAGCAGCCGTCCGGGACAGGGGGCAGATACGCAGTATTTT
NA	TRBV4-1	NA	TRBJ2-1	CASSHGRDTTYNEQFF	TGCGCCAGCAGCCATGGCCGGGACACGACCTACAATGAGCAGTTCTTC
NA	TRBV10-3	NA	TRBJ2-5	CAISVRREIGETQYF	TGTGCCATCAGTGTAAGGCGGGAAATTGGAGAGACCCAGTACTTC
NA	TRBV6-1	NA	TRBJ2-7	CASRLSISHEQYF	TGTGCCAGCAGGCTCTCTATTAGCCACGAGCAGTACTTC
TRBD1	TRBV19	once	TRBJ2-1	CASSILTGQLYNEQFF	TGTGCCAGTAGTATCCTGACGGGACAGCTTTACAATGAGCAGTTCTTC
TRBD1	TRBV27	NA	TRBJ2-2	CASRAGTGGGNTGELFF	TGTGCCAGCAGAGCTGGGACAGGGGGAGGCAACACCGGGGAGCTGTTTTTT
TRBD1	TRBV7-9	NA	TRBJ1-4	CASSGTSTGRTEKLFF	TGTGCCAGCAGCGGCACGTCGACAGGGCGGACTGAAAAACTGTTTTTT
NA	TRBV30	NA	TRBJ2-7	CAWSVPGPSYEQYF	TGTGCCTGGAGTGTACCAGGGCCCTCCTACGAGCAGTACTTC
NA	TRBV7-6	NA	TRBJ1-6	CASSRGGRVDSPLHF	TGTGCCAGCAGCCGGGGGGGCAGGGTAGATTCACCCCTCCACTTT
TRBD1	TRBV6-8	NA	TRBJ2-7	CASRRGLTYEQYF	TGTGCCAGCCGTAGGGGGCTTACCTACGAGCAGTACTTC
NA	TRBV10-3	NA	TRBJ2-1	CASTAGDYNEQFF	TGTGCCAGCACGGCCGGGGACTACAATGAGCAGTTCTTC
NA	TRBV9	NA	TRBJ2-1	CASSDRGRPPNNEQFF	TGTGCCAGCAGCGATAGGGGCCGCCCTCCTAACAATGAGCAGTTCTTC
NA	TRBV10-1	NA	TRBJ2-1	CASSYSGPNNEQFF	TGCGCCAGCAGTTATAGCGGCCCAAACAATGAGCAGTTCTTC
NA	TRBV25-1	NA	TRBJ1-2	CASSEVVSYGYTF	TGTGCCAGCAGTGAAGTGGTTAGCTATGGCTACACCTTC
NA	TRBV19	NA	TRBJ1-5	CASSIGAGRGSNQPQHF	TGTGCCAGTAGTATCGGGGCAGGGAGGGGTAGCAATCAGCCCCAGCATTTT
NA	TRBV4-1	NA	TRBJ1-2	CASSQGQSFAGYTF	TGCGCCAGCAGCCAAGGACAGAGCTTTGCCGGCTACACCTTC
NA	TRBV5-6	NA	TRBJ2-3	CASSSGLNQHTDTQYF	TGTGCCAGCAGCTCGGGACTGAACCAACACACAGATACGCAGTATTTT
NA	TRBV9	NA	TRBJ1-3	CASSVEGDRNTIYF	TGTGCCAGCAGCGTAGAGGGGGACCGAAACACCATATATTTT
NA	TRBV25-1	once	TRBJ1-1	CASSTRRTAGTEAFF	TGTGCCAGCAGTACCCGGCGGACTGCAGGCACTGAAGCTTTCTTT
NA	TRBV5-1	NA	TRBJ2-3	CASSLEGRGDTQYF	TGCGCCAGCAGCTTAGAGGGCCGGGGTGATACGCAGTATTTT
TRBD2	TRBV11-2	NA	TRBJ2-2	CASRGAGGRNTGELFF	TGTGCCAGTCGGGGAGCGGGAGGGAGGAACACCGGGGAGCTGTTTTTT
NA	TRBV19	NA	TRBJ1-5	CASSPRQVNQPQHF	TGTGCCAGTAGTCCACGACAGGTTAATCAGCCCCAGCATTTT
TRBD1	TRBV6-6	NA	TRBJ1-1	CASSYSTGVTEAFF	TGTGCCAGCAGTTACTCGACAGGGGTGACTGAAGCTTTCTTT
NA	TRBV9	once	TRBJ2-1	CASSVEGGANEQFF	TGTGCCAGCAGCGTAGAGGGGGGGGCCAATGAGCAGTTCTTC
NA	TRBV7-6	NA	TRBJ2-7	CASSLDRTYEQYF	TGTGCCAGCAGCTTAGACAGGACCTACGAGCAGTACTTC
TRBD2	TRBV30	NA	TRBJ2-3	CAWSVQSGGLPDTQYF	TGTGCCTGGAGTGTACAGTCGGGGGGGCTGCCAGATACGCAGTATTTT
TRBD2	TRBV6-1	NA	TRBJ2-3	CASSDNSGGTDTQYF	TGTGCCAGCAGTGACAATAGCGGGGGAACAGATACGCAGTATTTT